This is a list of T cell receptor beta chains from one sample in a study of T-cell reconstitution after alpha-beta-depleted transplantation in children. Via MiXCR, TCRdb re-called the PCR reads, giving one row per CDR3 protein. The profile covers about 690,000 distinct CDR3 sequences, with approximately 15% appearing a single time and about 1.1% taken by the ten largest. Sequenced material: PBMCs from the stem cell graft donor, taken from the stem cell graft. Receptor source: a human donor who donated a stem cell graft to a child with acute myeloid leukemia. CDR3s include the opening cysteine and the closing phenylalanine or tryptophan. The D gene is left open where the match is weak.

D gene: .
V gene: TRBV6-1
CDR3 protein: CASTDRYTQYF

D gene: TRBD2
V gene: TRBV15
CDR3 protein: CATSARLAGAWTDTQYF

D gene: .
V gene: TRBV10-3
CDR3 protein: CAISAGDGYTF

D gene: .
V gene: TRBV20-1
CDR3 protein: CSAPFIEGDTEAFF

D gene: .
V gene: TRBV9
CDR3 protein: CASSLLDGGSYTF

D gene: .
V gene: TRBV20-1
CDR3 protein: CSASFGPVEAFF

D gene: TRBD2
V gene: TRBV10-3
CDR3 protein: CANAPGGADTQYF

D gene: .
V gene: TRBV5-1
CDR3 protein: CASSSGRDGGYTF

D gene: .
V gene: TRBV20-1
CDR3 protein: CSARGRDWHHGYEQYF

D gene: TRBD2
V gene: TRBV6-2/TRBV6-3
CDR3 protein: CASSSAGDEQFF

D gene: .
V gene: TRBV12-3/TRBV12-4
CDR3 protein: CASSFVWGQGGTDTQYF

D gene: .
V gene: TRBV6-1
CDR3 protein: CASSASGRLTEAFF

D gene: .
V gene: TRBV12-3/TRBV12-4
CDR3 protein: CASKLGYNEQFF

D gene: TRBD2
V gene: TRBV12-3/TRBV12-4
CDR3 protein: CASSSGGSGPYNEQFF

D gene: TRBD2
V gene: TRBV7-8
CDR3 protein: CASSRTSRVPTDTQYF

D gene: .
V gene: TRBV7-8
CDR3 protein: CASSSPGQSSYEQYF

D gene: .
V gene: TRBV7-2
CDR3 protein: CASSFEGGGTDTQYF

D gene: .
V gene: TRBV6-5
CDR3 protein: CASSQYSGGYGYTF

D gene: TRBD1
V gene: TRBV5-5
CDR3 protein: CASSWTGTGYTF

D gene: .
V gene: TRBV9
CDR3 protein: CASSVGLTNSPLHF

D gene: .
V gene: TRBV7-8
CDR3 protein: CASSLAGTRLNSPLHF

D gene: .
V gene: TRBV7-2
CDR3 protein: CASSVDRFSYEQYF

D gene: TRBD1
V gene: TRBV6-5
CDR3 protein: CASSYTTGTGGYSNQPQHF

D gene: .
V gene: TRBV20-1
CDR3 protein: CSARIRGPEPQHF

D gene: TRBD1
V gene: TRBV20-1
CDR3 protein: CSARPGQGNQPQHF

D gene: .
V gene: TRBV20-1
CDR3 protein: CSARAGQVEAFF